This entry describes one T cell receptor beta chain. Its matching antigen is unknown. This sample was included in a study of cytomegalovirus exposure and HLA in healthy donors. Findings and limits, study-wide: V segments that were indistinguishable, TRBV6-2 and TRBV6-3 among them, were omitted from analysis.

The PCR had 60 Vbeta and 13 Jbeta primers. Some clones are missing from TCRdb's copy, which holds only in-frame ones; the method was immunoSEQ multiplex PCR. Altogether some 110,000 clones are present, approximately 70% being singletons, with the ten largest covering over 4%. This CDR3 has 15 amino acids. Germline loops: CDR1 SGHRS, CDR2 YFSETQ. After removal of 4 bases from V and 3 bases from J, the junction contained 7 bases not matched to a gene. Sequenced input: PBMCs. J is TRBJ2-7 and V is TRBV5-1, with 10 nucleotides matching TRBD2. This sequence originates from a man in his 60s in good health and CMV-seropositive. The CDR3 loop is CASSTLAGLFYEQYF. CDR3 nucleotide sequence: TGCGCCAGCAGCACACTAGCGGGGTTATTCTACGAGCAGTACTTC. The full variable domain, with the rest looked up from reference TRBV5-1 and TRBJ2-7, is KAGVTQTPRYLIKTRGQQVTLSCSPISGHRSVSWYQQTPGQGLQFLFEYFSETQRNKGNFPGRFSGRQFSNSRSEMNVSTLELGDSALYLCASSTLAGLFYEQYFGPGTRLTVT.